These 12 T cell receptor beta chains share one sample of origin, sequenced in a study of cytomegalovirus exposure and HLA in healthy donors. Primers: 60 Vbeta forward and 13 Jbeta reverse. The protocol was immunoSEQ multiplex PCR, while the TCRdb copy is restricted to in-frame clones and leaves out a portion. The table shows 130,000 to 150,000 clones, with roughly 80% occurring only once. The specimen sequenced was PBMCs. These receptor sequences come from a female donor in good health and CMV-seronegative.

The chain combines TRBV29-1 with TRBJ1-5; no definite D call. Per germline, CDR1 SQVTM and CDR2 ANQGSEA. The CDR3 is 11 residues long. V was cut by 4 bases and J by 9 bases, with 10 bases left in between. In nucleotides, the CDR3 is TGCAGCGTTGGTGAGGGTGGGCCCCAGCATTTT. It codes for CSVGEGGPQHF.

The chain has TRBV29-1 and TRBJ2-7; 9 nucleotides align to TRBD2. V lost 3 bases, J lost 6 bases, and 6 bases stayed unmatched. Germline V lookup: CDR1 SQVTM, CDR2 ANQGSEA. The CDR3 has 13 amino acids. The CDR3 DNA reads TGCAGCGTTGATTTAGCGGGAGCCGGCGAGCAGTACTTC. It yields the protein CSVDLAGAGEQYF.

This chain's CDR3 is CASSPRGKSSTGELFF. The CDR3 coding sequence is TGTGCCAGCAGTCCAAGGGGAAAAAGTTCCACCGGGGAGCTGTTTTTT. V usage is TRBV28 and J usage is TRBJ2-2; possibly TRBD1 for D (5 bases). Per germline, CDR1 MDHEN and CDR2 SYDVKM. Trimming shortened V by 5 bases and J by 4 bases, and 17 bases separated the two germline ends. The CDR3 is 16 residues long.

This chain joins TRBV7-9 and TRBJ2-5, with 8 bases aligning to TRBD1. J was trimmed by 5 bases and V by 3 bases; bases with no gene match: 5. The CDR3 length is 14 residues. In germline, CDR1 is SEHNR, CDR2 FQNEAQ (reference sequence). The CDR3 spells CASSFGQGGETQYF. DNA for the CDR3: TGTGCCAGCAGCTTTGGACAGGGTGGGGAGACCCAGTACTTC.

This chain uses TRBV27 with TRBJ1-2; D might be TRBD1 (5 bases). Per the germline V gene, CDR1 is MNHEY and CDR2 is SMNVEV (reference sequence). V lost 5 bases, J lost 8 bases, and 18 bases lay in between. The CDR3 is 14 residues long. The CDR3 nucleotides are TGTGCCAGCAGTCCAACCGGGGGGGAGTGGGGCTACACCTTC. Translating gives CASSPTGGEWGYTF.

The chain carries TRBV7-2 and TRBJ2-5; 9 nucleotides match TRBD2. The CDR3 is made up of 14 amino acids. After removal of 3 bases from V and 5 bases from J, the junction contained 4 bases not matched to a gene. The germline CDR1 and CDR2 sequences are SGHTA and FQGNSA. CDR3 nucleotide sequence: TGTGCCAGCAGCTTGCGGGAGGGCAGGGAGACCCAGTACTTC. Translated: CASSLREGRETQYF.

V gene TRBV25-1 combines with J gene TRBJ1-2; the D is unclear. Between the trimmed V and J ends, which lost 4 bases and 7 bases, there was a span of 7 bases. This CDR3 region has 11 residues. The germline CDR1 and CDR2 sequences are MGHDK and SYGVNS. The CDR3 sequence: CASSAFRGYTF. The DNA for the CDR3 is TGTGCCAGCAGTGCCTTTCGTGGCTACACCTTC.

To note about this clone: A junction end diverges from the germline sequence, so it may reflect a read error. The V gene is TRBV7-9, the J gene TRBJ1-1, with a weak D call TRBD1 (6 bases). This CDR3 region has 18 residues. Germline assignment: CDR1 SEHNR and CDR2 FQNEAQ (reference sequence). CDR3 protein: CSSESNDHNTNRATEAFF. For the CDR3, the DNA is TGTTCCAGTGAATCGAACGACCATAATACGAACAGGGCCACTGAAGCTTTCTTT.

Turning to this clone: One junction end disagrees with the germline gene, perhaps due to a read error. The V and J genes are TRBV7-9 and TRBJ1-4; 8 bases agree with TRBD1. The CDR3 runs 16 residues. The germline V gene encodes CDR1 SEHNR and CDR2 FQNEAQ (reference sequence). The CDR3 nucleotides are TGTTCCAGCAGCTTGGGACAGGCTCACACTCGGGAAAAACTGTTTTTT. This sequence encodes CSSSLGQAHTREKLFF.

By sample share, this clone is medium-sized (0.01 to 0.1%). This rearrangement joins TRBV4-1 to TRBJ1-4, with D perhaps TRBD1 (5 bases). V shed 0 bases and J shed 8 bases, with 13 bases lying between them. The CDR3 sequence is 15 residues long. Per the germline V gene, CDR1 is MGHRA and CDR2 is YSYEKL. The CDR3 sequence: CASSQEDLTGEKLFF. The CDR3 DNA reads TGCGCCAGCAGCCAAGAGGACCTAACAGGAGAAAAACTGTTTTTT.

For this clone: The junction departs from germline at one end; a sequencing error may be responsible. V and J are TRBV7-9 and TRBJ1-1; 7 positions agree with TRBD1. The germline V gene has CDR1 SEHNR and CDR2 FQNEAQ (reference sequence). The CDR3 has 16 residues. The CDR3 sequence is CSSSSGQVSMNTEAFF. The CDR3 nucleotides are TGTTCCAGCAGCTCCGGACAGGTGAGCATGAACACTGAAGCTTTCTTT.

This clone was detected only a few times. The CDR3 is CASSQRLVGLYEQYF. CDR3 bases: TGCGCCAGCAGCCAACGTCTAGTAGGACTCTACGAGCAGTACTTC. The rearrangement links TRBV4-1 to TRBJ2-7, with D possibly TRBD2 on 5 matching bases. V was clipped by 2 bases and J by 3 bases, with 14 bases between them. The length of the CDR3 is 15 residues. Germline V gene sequence: CDR1 MGHRA, CDR2 YSYEKL.